This is a list of T cell receptor beta chains from one sample in a study of shared clonotypes between healthy human individuals. Sequencing used immunoSEQ multiplex PCR; TCRdb keeps in-frame clones, though not all of them. This sample has hundreds of thousands of clones, with 60% to 85% found just once. The sequenced material came from PBMCs. The receptors originated from a woman aged 40 to 49 in good health. Some clones in this sample may be carry-over from other donors' samples. The CDR3 runs from the conserved cysteine through the conserved F or W. Each record gives: clone size, V gene, D gene, J gene, CDR3 DNA, CDR3 protein. D genes are given only for firm matches. A row's size may be missing; if present it is once, few, many or a size class.

many	TRBV5-6	-	TRBJ1-1	TGTGCCAGCAGCCCCATCGGGGGGGAGGGAACTGAAGCTTTCTTT	CASSPIGGEGTEAFF
-	TRBV11-3	TRBD2	TRBJ2-7	TGTGCCAGCAGCCATTATCCCCTCAGCGGGAGGGCCTACGAGCAGTACTTC	CASSHYPLSGRAYEQYF
-	TRBV7-2	-	TRBJ1-1	TGTGCCAGCAGCTTAACGGGGATAGGGGGCACTGAAGCTTTCTTT	CASSLTGIGGTEAFF
-	TRBV7-9	-	TRBJ1-3	TGTGCCAGCAGCTTAGGTTCTGCCTCTGGAAACACCATATATTTT	CASSLGSASGNTIYF
-	TRBV9	TRBD2	TRBJ2-3	TGTGCCAGCAGCCCCCGACTAGCAAGTGGCACAGATACGCAGTATTTT	CASSPRLASGTDTQYF
-	TRBV19	TRBD2	TRBJ2-5	TGTGCCAGACCGACTAGCGGGAGAGAGACCCAGTACTTC	CARPTSGRETQYF
many	TRBV10-2	-	TRBJ2-2	TGCGCCAGCATTCACGACACCGGGGAGCTGTTTTTT	CASIHDTGELFF
few	TRBV6-5	-	TRBJ1-5	TGTGCCAGCGGACGGGATCAGCCCCAGCATTTT	CASGRDQPQHF
-	TRBV28	-	TRBJ1-1	TGTGCCAGCAGACGCACTAACACTGAAGCTTTCTTT	CASRRTNTEAFF
-	TRBV27	TRBD2	TRBJ2-1	TGTGCCAGCAGTCTGACCGGGACTAGCGTGTACTACAATGAGCAGTTCTTC	CASSLTGTSVYYNEQFF
few	TRBV6-6	TRBD1	TRBJ1-1	TGTGCCAGCAGAATCCCCAGGGGGTTTGAAGCTTTCTTT	CASRIPRGFEAFF
-	TRBV9	-	TRBJ2-6	TGTGCCAGCGTCAAACAAAGTCGGGCCAACGTCCTGACTTTC	CASVKQSRANVLTF
once	TRBV10-3	-	TRBJ2-7	TGTGCCATCAGTGTAGGGGGCGAGCAGTACTTC	CAISVGGEQYF
-	TRBV29-1	TRBD2	TRBJ2-3	TGCAGCGTAGGCGGGAGTGGGGTCACAGATACGCAGTATTTT	CSVGGSGVTDTQYF
-	TRBV5-3	-	TRBJ1-5	TGTGCCAGAAGCTTGGCGGTCCAGGGGAATCAGCCCCAGCATTTT	CARSLAVQGNQPQHF
-	TRBV7-9	-	TRBJ2-1	TGTGCCAGCAGCTTAGGACTCGCGTCGAGCAATGAGCAGTTCTTC	CASSLGLASSNEQFF
-	TRBV21-1	-	TRBJ2-5	TGTGCCGGATTACAGGGGTTGAAAGAGACCCAGTACTTC	CAGLQGLKETQYF
many	TRBV4-1	-	TRBJ1-1	TGCGCCAGCACCCCACGGGGGGCTGGGACTGAAGCTTTCTTT	CASTPRGAGTEAFF
few	TRBV13	-	TRBJ2-7	TGTGCCAGCAGCAGCCGAGGAACCTACGAGCAGTACTTC	CASSSRGTYEQYF
-	TRBV28	-	TRBJ1-1	TGTGCCAGCAGCTACCGACGGTACGTTGAAGCTTTCTTT	CASSYRRYVEAFF
-	TRBV5-5	TRBD2	TRBJ2-5	TGTGCCAGCAGCTTGGTTGCGGGAGGCCCGGGGAGGGAGACCCAGTACTTC	CASSLVAGGPGRETQYF
once	TRBV4-1	TRBD2	TRBJ2-3	TGCGCCAGCAGCCAACAGTGGCGGGAGGGCACAGATACGCAGTATTTT	CASSQQWREGTDTQYF
-	TRBV4-1	TRBD2	TRBJ2-7	TGCGCCAGCAGCCAAGGAGTGGGTAGCGGGAGTATCGTCTACGAGCAGTACTTC	CASSQGVGSGSIVYEQYF
-	TRBV29-1	-	TRBJ1-5	TGCAGCGTTGGGCAGCGCAATCAGCCCCAGCATTTT	CSVGQRNQPQHF
-	TRBV27	-	TRBJ1-2	TGTGCCAGCAGTTTGGGCCTACGTTATACGGGCTACACCTTC	CASSLGLRYTGYTF
-	TRBV7-2	-	TRBJ1-3	TGTGCCAGCAGCTTGGGGGGCGGAAACACCATATATTTT	CASSLGGGNTIYF
-	TRBV28	-	TRBJ1-3	TGTGCCAGCTTACCCAGGGGAGCAAACACCATATATTTT	CASLPRGANTIYF
-	TRBV2	TRBD1	TRBJ2-7	TGTGCCAGCAGAGCCGGGACAGAGACCTACGAGCAGTACTTC	CASRAGTETYEQYF
many	TRBV20-1	-	TRBJ2-7	TGCAGTGCCTTAGGGTACGAGCAGTACTTC	CSALGYEQYF
-	TRBV28	TRBD1	TRBJ2-7	TGTGCCAGCAGTCCTATCAGGACAGGGTACGAGCAGTACTTC	CASSPIRTGYEQYF
-	TRBV10-3	TRBD2	TRBJ2-5	TGTGCCATCAGTGAGGGTAGCGGGAGTAAAGAGACCCAGTACTTC	CAISEGSGSKETQYF
-	TRBV5-6	-	TRBJ1-2	TGTGCCAGCAGCTTCGGTGAGGGTGTGGGTGGCTACACCTTC	CASSFGEGVGGYTF
-	TRBV6-5	TRBD1	TRBJ2-1	TGTGCCAGCACTCCGGGACAGGGGCACAATGAGCAGTTCTTC	CASTPGQGHNEQFF
-	TRBV6-5	-	TRBJ2-1	TGTGCCAGCAGTTACTCGCGGGATATCTACAATGAGCAGTTCTTC	CASSYSRDIYNEQFF
-	TRBV18	TRBD1	TRBJ2-3	TGTGCCAGCTCACCCCCCGGGACAGGGTACACAGATACGCAGTATTTT	CASSPPGTGYTDTQYF
-	TRBV5-1	-	TRBJ1-2	TGCGCCAGCAAGCCCGCGGGGGGCTTAATCGATGGCTACACCTTC	CASKPAGGLIDGYTF
once	TRBV7-3	TRBD2	TRBJ2-1	TGTGCCAGCAGCTTAACGGCGGGAGGGATTGGTGTGCAGTTCTTC	CASSLTAGGIGVQFF
few	TRBV10-3	TRBD2	TRBJ2-5	TGTGCCATCGCGGCACGGAGCGGGGGGGCCCAAGAGACCCAGTACTTC	CAIAARSGGAQETQYF
-	TRBV18	TRBD2	TRBJ2-1	TGTGCCAGCTCACCTGTCGCCGGGACTAGCGGGAGAGTCTATGAGCAGTTCTTC	CASSPVAGTSGRVYEQFF
-	TRBV4-2	-	TRBJ2-1	TGTGCCAGCAGCCAAGATGAACTAGCAACCTCCTACAATGAGCAGTTCTTC	CASSQDELATSYNEQFF
many	TRBV6-1	-	TRBJ2-5	TGTGCCAGCAGTGTCTCAGTTTGGGGGCAGGGTGGGGAGACCCAGTACTTC	CASSVSVWGQGGETQYF
many	TRBV4-3	-	TRBJ2-5	TGCGCCAGCAGCCAAGATCACCGAGGCAGGCAAGAGACCCAGTACTTC	CASSQDHRGRQETQYF
-	TRBV14	-	TRBJ1-3	TGTGCCAGCAGCCAATTAGGGAACTCTGGAAACACCATATATTTT	CASSQLGNSGNTIYF
-	TRBV7-8	-	TRBJ2-4	TGTGCCAGCAGCTTAGGGACCGGTCAGGGCATTCAGTACTTC	CASSLGTGQGIQYF
-	TRBV30	-	TRBJ1-1	TGTGCCTGGAGTGTAGGTGGGAACACTGAAGCTTTCTTT	CAWSVGGNTEAFF
-	TRBV6-1	TRBD1	TRBJ1-4	TGTGCCAGCAGTGCTTGGCCAGGGGGCAGTGAAAAACTGTTTTTT	CASSAWPGGSEKLFF
few	TRBV7-9	TRBD1	TRBJ1-2	TGTGCCAGCAGCGATTTGGGACAGGGATTGAACTATGGCTACACCTTC	CASSDLGQGLNYGYTF
-	TRBV7-9	-	TRBJ2-5	TGTGCCAGCACCCGAGGTGGGGCAAGGGAGACCCAGTACTTC	CASTRGGARETQYF
-	TRBV5-4	-	TRBJ1-2	TGTGCCAGCAGCCCGACAGGAGAGATCTATGGCTACACCTTC	CASSPTGEIYGYTF
-	TRBV5-1	TRBD2	TRBJ2-5	TGCGCCAGCAGCAGGGATGGGAGGGCAGAGGAGACCCAGTACTTC	CASSRDGRAEETQYF
once	TRBV7-8	-	TRBJ2-6	TGTGCCAGCAGGTCCACCCTTTACTCTGGGGCCAACGTCCTGACTTTC	CASRSTLYSGANVLTF
-	TRBV6-5	-	TRBJ2-2	TGTGCCAGCAGTTACTCAGGAAGGACCGGGGAGCTGTTTTTT	CASSYSGRTGELFF
-	TRBV10-3	TRBD2	TRBJ2-1	TGTGCCATCAGTGAGTCGGGACTAGCGGGGGGAAATGAGCAGTTCTTC	CAISESGLAGGNEQFF
-	TRBV5-4	TRBD2	TRBJ2-2	TGTGCCAGCAGCGCGGGGCTAGCGGGTACCGGGGAGCTGTTTTTT	CASSAGLAGTGELFF
few	TRBV15	-	TRBJ2-7	TGTGCCACCAGCAGAGATTCCGGCATGCCTGGCGAGCAGTACTTC	CATSRDSGMPGEQYF
-	TRBV19	-	TRBJ2-4	TGTGCCAGTAGTATAGCTGACATTCAGTACTTC	CASSIADIQYF
-	TRBV11-3	-	TRBJ2-1	TGTGCCAGCAGCCCCCGCGGGGTCGGGAATGAGCAGTTCTTC	CASSPRGVGNEQFF
-	TRBV28	-	TRBJ1-5	TGTGCCAGCAGTTATTTACCCCGAAGCAATCAGCCCCAGCATTTT	CASSYLPRSNQPQHF